This T cell receptor (beta chain) was retrieved from a study of blood T cell repertoires in COVID-19. Clones were read by immunoSEQ multiplex PCR, and TCRdb kept only the in-frame ones, dropping some. The sample contains 46,000 or so clones, roughly 88% of which appear only once. With 4 bases clipped from V and 4 bases from J, the junction kept 6 bases outside the gene matches. This CDR3 has 15 amino acids. Germline V lookup: CDR1 LGHNA, CDR2 YSLEER. Sequencing input: peripheral blood. The chain employs TRBV4-3 and TRBJ2-1; 8 positions agree with TRBD2. The TCR was taken from a man over 45 with acute or convalescent COVID-19. The CDR3 reads CASSRVAGSYNEQFF. The CDR3 DNA reads as TGCGCCAGCAGCCGAGTAGCGGGGAGTTACAATGAGCAGTTCTTC.